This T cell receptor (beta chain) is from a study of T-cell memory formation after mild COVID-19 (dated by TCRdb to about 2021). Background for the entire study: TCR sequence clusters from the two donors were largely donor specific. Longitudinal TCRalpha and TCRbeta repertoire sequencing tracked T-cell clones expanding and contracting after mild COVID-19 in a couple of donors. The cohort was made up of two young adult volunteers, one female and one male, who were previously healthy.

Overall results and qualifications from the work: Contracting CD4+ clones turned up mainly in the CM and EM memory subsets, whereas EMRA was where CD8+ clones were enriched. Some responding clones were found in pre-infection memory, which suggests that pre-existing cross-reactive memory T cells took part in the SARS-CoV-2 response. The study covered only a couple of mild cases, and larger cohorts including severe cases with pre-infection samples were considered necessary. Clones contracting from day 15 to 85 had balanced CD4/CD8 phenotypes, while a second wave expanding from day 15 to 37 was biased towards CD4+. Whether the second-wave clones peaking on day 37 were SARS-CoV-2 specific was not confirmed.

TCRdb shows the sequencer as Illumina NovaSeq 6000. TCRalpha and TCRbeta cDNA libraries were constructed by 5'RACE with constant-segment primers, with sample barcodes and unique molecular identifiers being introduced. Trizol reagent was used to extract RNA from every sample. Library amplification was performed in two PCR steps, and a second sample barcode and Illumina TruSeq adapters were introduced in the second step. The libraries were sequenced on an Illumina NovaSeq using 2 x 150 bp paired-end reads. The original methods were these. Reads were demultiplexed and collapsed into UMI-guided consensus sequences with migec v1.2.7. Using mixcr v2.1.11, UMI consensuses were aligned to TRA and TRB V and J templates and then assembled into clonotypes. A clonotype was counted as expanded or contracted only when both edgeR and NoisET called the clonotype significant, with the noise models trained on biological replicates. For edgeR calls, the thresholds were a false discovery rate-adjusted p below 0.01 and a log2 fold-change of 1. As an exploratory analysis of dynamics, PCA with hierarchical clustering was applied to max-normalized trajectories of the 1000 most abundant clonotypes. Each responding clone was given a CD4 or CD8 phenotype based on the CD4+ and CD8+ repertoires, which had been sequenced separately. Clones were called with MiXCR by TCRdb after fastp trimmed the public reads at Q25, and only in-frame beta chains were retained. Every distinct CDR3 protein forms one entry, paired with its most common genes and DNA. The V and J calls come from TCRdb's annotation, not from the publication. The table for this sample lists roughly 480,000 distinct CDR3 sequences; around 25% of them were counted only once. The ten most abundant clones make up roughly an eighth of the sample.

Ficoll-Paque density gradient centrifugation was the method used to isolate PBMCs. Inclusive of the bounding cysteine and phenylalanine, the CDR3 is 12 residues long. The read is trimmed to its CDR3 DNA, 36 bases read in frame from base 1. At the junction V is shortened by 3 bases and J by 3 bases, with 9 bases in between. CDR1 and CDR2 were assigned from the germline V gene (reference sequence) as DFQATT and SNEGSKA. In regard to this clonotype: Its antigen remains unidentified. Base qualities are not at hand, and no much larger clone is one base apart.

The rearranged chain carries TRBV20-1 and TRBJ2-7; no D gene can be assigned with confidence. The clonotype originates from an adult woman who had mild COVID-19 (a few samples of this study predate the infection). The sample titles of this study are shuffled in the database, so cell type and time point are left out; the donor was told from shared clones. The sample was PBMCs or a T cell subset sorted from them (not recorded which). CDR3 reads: CSASPQDYEQYF. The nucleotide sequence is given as TGCAGTGCTAGCCCTCAGGACTACGAGCAGTACTTC.